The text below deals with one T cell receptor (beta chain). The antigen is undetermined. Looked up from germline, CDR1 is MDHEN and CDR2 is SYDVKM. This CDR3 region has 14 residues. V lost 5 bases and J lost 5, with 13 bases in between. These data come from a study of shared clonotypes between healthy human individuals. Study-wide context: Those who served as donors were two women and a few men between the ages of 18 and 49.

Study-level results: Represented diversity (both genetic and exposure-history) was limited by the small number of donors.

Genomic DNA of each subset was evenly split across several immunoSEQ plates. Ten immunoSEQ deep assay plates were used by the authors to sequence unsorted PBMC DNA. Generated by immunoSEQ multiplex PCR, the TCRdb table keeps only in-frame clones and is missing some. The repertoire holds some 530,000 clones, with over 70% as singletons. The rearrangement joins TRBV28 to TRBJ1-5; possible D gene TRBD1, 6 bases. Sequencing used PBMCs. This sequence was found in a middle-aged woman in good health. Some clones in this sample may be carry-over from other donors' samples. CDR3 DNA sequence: TGTGCCAGCAGTAACAGGGTAGAGGATCAGCCCCAGCATTTT. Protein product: CASSNRVEDQPQHF.